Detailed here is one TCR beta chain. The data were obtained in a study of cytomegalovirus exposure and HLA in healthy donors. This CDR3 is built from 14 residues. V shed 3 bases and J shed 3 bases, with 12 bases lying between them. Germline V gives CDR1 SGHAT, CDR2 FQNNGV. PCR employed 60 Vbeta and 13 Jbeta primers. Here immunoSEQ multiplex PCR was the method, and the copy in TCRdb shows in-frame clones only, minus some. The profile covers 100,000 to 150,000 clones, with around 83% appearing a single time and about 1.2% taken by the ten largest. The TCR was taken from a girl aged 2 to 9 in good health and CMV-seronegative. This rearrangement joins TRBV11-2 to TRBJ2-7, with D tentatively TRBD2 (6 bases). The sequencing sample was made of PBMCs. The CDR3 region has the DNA TGTGCCAGCAGCTTCGGAGGGTCCGACTACGAGCAGTACTTC. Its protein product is CASSFGGSDYEQYF.